This TCR beta chain derives from a study of CD8+ T cells in alopecia areata. RNA was extracted and reverse transcribed into cDNA as the sequencing template. Sequenced by immunoSEQ multiplex PCR; TCRdb stores in-frame clones only, minus some. Here the sample spans 100,000 to 150,000 clones, approximately 48% being singletons. Peripheral blood samples and lesional scalp punch biopsies were obtained from alopecia areata patients. V was shortened by 5 bases and J by 2 bases, with 27 bases between the two germline ends. The CDR3 totals 19 residues. Germline CDR1 is SNHLY and CDR2 is FYNNEI. This receptor was obtained from a human donor with alopecia areata. V and J are TRBV2 and TRBJ2-5; the D gene is possibly TRBD2 (5 bases). The sequencing used CD8+ T cells sorted from blood, collected at week 0. In DNA, the CDR3 is TGTGCCAGCAGTCACTCGCCCCCGACTTTAGCGTCTAGACAAGAGACCCAGTACTTC. Protein: CASSHSPPTLASRQETQYF.